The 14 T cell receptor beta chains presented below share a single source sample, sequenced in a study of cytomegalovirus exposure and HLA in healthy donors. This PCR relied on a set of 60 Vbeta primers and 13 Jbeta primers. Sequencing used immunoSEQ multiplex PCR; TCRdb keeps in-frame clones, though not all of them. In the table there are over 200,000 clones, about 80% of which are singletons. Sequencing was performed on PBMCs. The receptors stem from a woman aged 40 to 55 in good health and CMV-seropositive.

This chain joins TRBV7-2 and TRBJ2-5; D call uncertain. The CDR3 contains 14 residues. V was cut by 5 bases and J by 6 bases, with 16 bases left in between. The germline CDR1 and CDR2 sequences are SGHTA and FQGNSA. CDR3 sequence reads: CASSPSSWPKTQYF. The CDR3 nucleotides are TGTGCCAGCAGCCCATCCTCCTGGCCGAAGACCCAGTACTTC.

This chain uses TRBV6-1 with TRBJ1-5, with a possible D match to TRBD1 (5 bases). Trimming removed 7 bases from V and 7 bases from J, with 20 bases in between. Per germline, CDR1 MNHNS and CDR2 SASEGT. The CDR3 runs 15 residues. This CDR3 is CASIPGLTSGQPQHF. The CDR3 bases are TGTGCCAGCATTCCGGGACTGACGAGCGGCCAGCCCCAGCATTTT.

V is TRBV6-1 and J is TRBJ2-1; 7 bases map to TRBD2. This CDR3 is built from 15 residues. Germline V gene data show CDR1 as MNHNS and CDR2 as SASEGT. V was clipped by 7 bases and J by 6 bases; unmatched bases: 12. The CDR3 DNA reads TGTGCCAGCACCCCCGGGTCTAGCGGTGGCAATGAGCAGTTCTTC. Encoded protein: CASTPGSSGGNEQFF.

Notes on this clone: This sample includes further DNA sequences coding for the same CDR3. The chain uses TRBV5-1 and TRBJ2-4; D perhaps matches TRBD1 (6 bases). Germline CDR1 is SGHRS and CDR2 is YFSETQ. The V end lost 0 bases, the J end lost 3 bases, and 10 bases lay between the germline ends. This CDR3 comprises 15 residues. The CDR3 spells CASSLDRVGKNIQYF. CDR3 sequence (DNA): TGCGCCAGCAGCTTGGACAGGGTAGGCAAAAACATTCAGTACTTC. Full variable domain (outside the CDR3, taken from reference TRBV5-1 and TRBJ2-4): KAGVTQTPRYLIKTRGQQVTLSCSPISGHRSVSWYQQTPGQGLQFLFEYFSETQRNKGNFPGRFSGRQFSNSRSEMNVSTLELGDSALYLCASSLDRVGKNIQYFGAGTRLSVL.

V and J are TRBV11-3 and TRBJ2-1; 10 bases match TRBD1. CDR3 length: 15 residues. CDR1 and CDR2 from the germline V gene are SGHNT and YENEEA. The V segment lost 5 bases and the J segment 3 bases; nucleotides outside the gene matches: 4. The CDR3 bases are TGTGCCAGCAGCAGAGGACAGGGGGACTACAATGAGCAGTTCTTC. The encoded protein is CASSRGQGDYNEQFF.

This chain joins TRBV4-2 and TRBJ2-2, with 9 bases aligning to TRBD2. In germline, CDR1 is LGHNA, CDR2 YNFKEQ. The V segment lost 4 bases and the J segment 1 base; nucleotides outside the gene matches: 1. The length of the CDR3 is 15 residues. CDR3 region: CASSPAGGNTGELFF. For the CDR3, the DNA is TGTGCCAGCAGCCCAGCGGGGGGGAACACCGGGGAGCTGTTTTTT.

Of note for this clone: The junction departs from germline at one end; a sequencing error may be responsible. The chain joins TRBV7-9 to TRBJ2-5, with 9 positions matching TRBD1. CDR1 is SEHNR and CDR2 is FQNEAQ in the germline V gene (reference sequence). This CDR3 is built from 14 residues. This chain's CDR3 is CSSSSYRGLETQYF. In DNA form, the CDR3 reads TGTTCCAGCAGCTCCTACAGGGGGCTGGAGACCCAGTACTTC.

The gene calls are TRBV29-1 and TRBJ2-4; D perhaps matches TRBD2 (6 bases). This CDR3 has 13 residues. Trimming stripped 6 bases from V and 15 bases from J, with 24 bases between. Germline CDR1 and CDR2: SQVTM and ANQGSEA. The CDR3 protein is CSVQEGSAKLWYF. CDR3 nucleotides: TGCAGCGTCCAGGAGGGCTCGGCTAAACTGTGGTACTTC.

The CDR3 protein is CASSQDSYGYTF. DNA for the CDR3: TGCGCCAGCAGCCAAGACAGCTATGGCTACACCTTC. The chain employs TRBV5-1 and TRBJ1-2; TRBD1 is a possible D gene (5 bases). This CDR3 comprises 12 residues. V was cut by 4 bases and J by 4 bases, with 8 bases left in between. In germline, CDR1 is SGHRS, CDR2 YFSETQ.

CDR3 DNA sequence: TGTGCCAGCAGAGGAAGCGGGACGAACTCCTACGAGCAGTACTTC. It specifies CASRGSGTNSYEQYF. This sequence joins TRBV6-6 and TRBJ2-7, with 7 bases identical to TRBD2. CDR3 length: 15 residues. Germline CDR1 is MNHNY and CDR2 is SVGAGI (reference sequence). With V trimmed by 6 bases and J by 0 bases, 8 bases remained unmatched.

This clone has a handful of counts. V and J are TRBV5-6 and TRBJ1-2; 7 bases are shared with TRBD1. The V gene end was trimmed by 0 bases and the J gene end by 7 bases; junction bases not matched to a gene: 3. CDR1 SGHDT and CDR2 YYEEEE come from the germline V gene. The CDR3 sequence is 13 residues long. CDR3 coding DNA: TGTGCCAGCAGCTTGGCAACAGGGGCTGGCTACACCTTC. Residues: CASSLATGAGYTF.

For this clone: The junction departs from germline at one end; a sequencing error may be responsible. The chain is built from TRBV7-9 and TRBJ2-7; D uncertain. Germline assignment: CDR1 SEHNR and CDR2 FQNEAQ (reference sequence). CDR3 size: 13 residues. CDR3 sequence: CSSSLPVSYEQYF. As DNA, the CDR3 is TGTTCCAGCTCTTTACCGGTTTCCTACGAGCAGTACTTC.

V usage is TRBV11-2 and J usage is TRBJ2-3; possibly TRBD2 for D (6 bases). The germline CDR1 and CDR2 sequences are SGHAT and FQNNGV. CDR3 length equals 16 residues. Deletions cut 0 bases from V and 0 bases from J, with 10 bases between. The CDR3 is CASSLESSVSTDTQYF. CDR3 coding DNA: TGTGCCAGCAGCTTAGAGTCTAGCGTTAGCACAGATACGCAGTATTTT.

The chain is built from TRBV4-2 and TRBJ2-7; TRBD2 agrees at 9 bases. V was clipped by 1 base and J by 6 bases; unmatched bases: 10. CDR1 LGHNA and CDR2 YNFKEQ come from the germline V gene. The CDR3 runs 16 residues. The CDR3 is CASSQVAGGPPGEQYF. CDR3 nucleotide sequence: TGTGCCAGCAGCCAAGTTGCGGGAGGGCCACCGGGCGAGCAGTACTTC.